The 19 T cell receptor beta chains listed next were all sequenced from one sample in a study of blood T cells in healthy people across ages. It was with a sample-barcoded 5' primer and a J-beta primer mix that a second PCR of roughly 6 to 12 cycles was run. MiXCR, applied by TCRdb to the 5' RACE reads, yields one record per CDR3 protein. The sample yields 850,000 to 1,000,000 distinct CDR3 sequences, 45% to 50% seen once. Sample: blood. Source of these receptors: a man aged 30 to 45 in good health.

The V call is TRBV4-3, the J call TRBJ2-7; TRBD2 aligns across 13 bases. The end of the DNA aligns better with TRBJ2-5, so the J call may be wrong. The CDR3 runs 19 residues. CDR1 and CDR2 from the germline V gene are LGHNA and YSLEER. The DNA of the CDR3 is TGCGCCAGCAGCCAAGATCTCGCACTAGCGGGAGGGTGGGGAGAGACCCAGTACTTC. This translates into CASSQDLALAGGWGETQYF.

This clonotype was observed a few times. J is TRBJ2-5 and V is TRBV20-1, with a tentative D call TRBD1 (6 bases). CDR3 length: 14 amino acids. Germline V lookup: CDR1 DFQATT, CDR2 SNEGSKA (reference sequence). V lost 6 bases and J lost 2, with 16 bases in between. The CDR3 is CSAVDGQLQETQYF. CDR3 sequence (DNA): TGCAGTGCCGTCGATGGACAGCTACAAGAGACCCAGTACTTC.

V usage is TRBV20-1 and J usage is TRBJ2-4, with D perhaps being TRBD1 or TRBD2 (5 bases each). The J call is doubtful: the DNA matches TRBJ2-7 better. The germline CDR1 and CDR2 sequences are DFQATT and SNEGSKA (reference sequence). The CDR3 has 13 residues. CDR3 sequence reads: CSVRGVGSYEQYF. The CDR3 nucleotides read TGCAGTGTTCGGGGCGTTGGCTCCTACGAGCAGTACTTC.

The chain employs TRBV10-3 and TRBJ2-4, with D perhaps given as TRBD1 or TRBD2 (6 bases each). The J call may be in error: the DNA end matches TRBJ2-7 better. From germline, CDR1 is ENHRY and CDR2 SYGVKD. The CDR3 has 15 amino acids. CDR3 in DNA: TGTGCCATCAGTGAGAGCGGGCAGGGGTACCACGAGCAGTACTTC. This codes for CAISESGQGYHEQYF.

The J gene is TRBJ2-5, the V gene TRBV25-1; weak D call: TRBD1 (5 bases). CDR1 and CDR2 (germline): MGHDK, SYGVNS. V shed 1 base and J shed 2 bases, with 8 bases lying between them. This CDR3 has 14 residues. CDR3 sequence: CASSEFRGQETQYF. CDR3 sequence (DNA): TGTGCCAGCAGTGAATTTAGGGGACAAGAGACCCAGTACTTC.

The rearrangement joins TRBV21-1 to TRBJ2-3; the D call in the table, TRBD2, was not verified against the DNA. TRBV21-1 is a recognized pseudogene. The CDR3 sequence is 17 residues long. The CDR3 bases are TGTGCCAGCAGCAACCAGCTGCCCTTTGGGGATCCAGATACGCAGTATTTT. It codes for CASSNQLPFGDPDTQYF.

V gene TRBV7-8 combines with J gene TRBJ2-2; 9 bases map to TRBD1. There are 16 residues in the CDR3. From germline, CDR1 is SGHVS and CDR2 FQNEAQ. After removal of 1 base from V and 6 bases from J, the junction contained 6 bases not matched to a gene. The CDR3 is CASSLGATGGPGELFF. DNA for the CDR3: TGTGCCAGCAGCTTAGGGGCTACAGGGGGCCCCGGGGAGCTGTTTTTT.

This clonotype was recorded a few times. CDR3 protein: CSVDVPTYNEQFF. The CDR3 coding sequence is TGCAGTGTTGATGTCCCCACCTACAATGAGCAGTTCTTC. The chain has TRBV20-1 and TRBJ2-1; D remains unclear. Deletions cut 7 bases from V and 2 bases from J, with 12 bases between. Germline CDR1 and CDR2: DFQATT and SNEGSKA (reference sequence). The CDR3 runs to 13 residues.

This clonotype was recorded a few times. V gene TRBV2 combines with J gene TRBJ2-1; D is perhaps TRBD2 (6 bases). Deletions cut 8 bases from V and 2 bases from J, with 16 bases between. This CDR3 contains 15 residues. CDR1 is SNHLY and CDR2 is FYNNEI in the germline V gene. CDR3 sequence (DNA): TGTGCCAGCGGGCGGGACCGTGGACCCTACAATGAGCAGTTCTTC. This encodes CASGRDRGPYNEQFF. The entire variable domain, with the rest obtained from reference TRBV2 and TRBJ2-1, is as follows: EPEVTQTPSHQVTQMGQEVILRCVPISNHLYFYWYRQILGQKVEFLVSFYNNEISEKSEIFDDQFSVERPDGSNFTLKIRSTKLEDSAMYFCASGRDRGPYNEQFFGPGTRLTVL.

V is TRBV12-3 or TRBV12-4 and J is TRBJ2-5; 8 bases are a match to TRBD2. The CDR3 runs 16 residues. The V and J ends lost 2 bases and 2 bases, in that order; junction bases with no gene match: 7. The CDR3 loop reads CASSLPGGLWQETQYF. The CDR3 DNA reads TGTGCCAGCAGTTTACCGGGGGGGCTCTGGCAAGAGACCCAGTACTTC.

The rearrangement uses TRBV3-1 and TRBJ2-4; no firm D call. V was pared by 4 bases and J by 0 bases, with 16 bases between. CDR1 and CDR2 from the germline V gene are LGHDT and YNNKEL (reference sequence). This CDR3 is built from 17 residues. DNA for the CDR3: TGTGCCAGCAGCCTGGTCCAGCGCCCTCAAGCCAAAAACATTCAGTACTTC. This translates into CASSLVQRPQAKNIQYF.

J is TRBJ2-3 and V is TRBV7-2, with TRBD1 matching 7 bases. V trimming: 7 bases; J trimming: 6 bases; junction bases outside the gene matches: 7. The germline gives CDR1 SGHTA, CDR2 FQGNSA. The CDR3 has 13 residues. CDR3 sequence: CASKGARADTQYF. As DNA, the CDR3 is TGTGCCAGCAAGGGGGCAAGGGCGGATACGCAGTATTTT. Looking up the rest from reference TRBV7-2 and TRBJ2-3 gives the full variable domain: GAGVSQSPSNKVTEKGKDVELRCDPISGHTALYWYRQSLGQGLEFLIYFQGNSAPDKSGLPSDRFSAERTGGSVSTLTIQRTQQEDSAVYLCASKGARADTQYFGPGTRLTVL.

The chain recombines TRBV20-1 with TRBJ2-1, with 9 bases lining up with TRBD2. This CDR3 has 14 amino acids. Losses at the gene ends were 4 bases for V and 2 bases for J; bases not matched to a gene: 3. Germline CDR1 and CDR2: DFQATT and SNEGSKA (reference sequence). The CDR3 here is CSATERGAYNEQFF. In DNA, the CDR3 is TGCAGTGCTACCGAGCGGGGGGCCTACAATGAGCAGTTCTTC.

The rearrangement joins TRBV4-1 to TRBJ1-2, with 9 bases fitting TRBD1. V trimming: 1 base; J trimming: 7 bases; junction bases outside the gene matches: 13. This CDR3 contains 17 residues. Per the germline V gene, CDR1 is MGHRA and CDR2 is YSYEKL. CDR3 in amino acids: CASSQGTGDWARGGYTF. Here the CDR3 DNA reads TGCGCCAGCAGCCAAGGGACAGGGGATTGGGCTCGCGGTGGCTACACCTTC.

This clonotype appeared once. The chain couples TRBV4-1 to TRBJ2-2; 11 bases agree with TRBD1. Germline assignment: CDR1 MGHRA and CDR2 YSYEKL. The CDR3 is made up of 16 amino acids. V shed 1 base, J shed 6 bases, and the junction held 4 bases outside the gene matches. CDR3 residues: CASSQGTGGSAGELFF. The CDR3 region has the DNA TGCGCCAGCAGCCAAGGGACAGGGGGCAGCGCCGGGGAGCTGTTTTTT.

The chain carries TRBV6-2 or TRBV6-3 and TRBJ1-2, with D unclear. CDR1 MNHEY and CDR2 SVGEGT come from the germline V gene. Trimming shortened V by 0 bases and J by 4 bases, and 30 bases separated the two germline ends. This CDR3 comprises 21 residues. DNA for the CDR3: TGTGCCAGCAGTTACTCGATCGCCCCATTGGCAGGTCCGAATGTCATCTATGGCTACACCTTC. Protein: CASSYSIAPLAGPNVIYGYTF.

There are many counts of this clonotype. This chain connects TRBV20-1 to TRBJ2-7; D gene ambiguous. The V end lost 0 bases, the J end lost 5 bases, and 11 bases lay between the germline ends. Germline V gives CDR1 DFQATT, CDR2 SNEGSKA (reference sequence). The CDR3 consists of 13 residues. For the CDR3, the DNA is TGCAGTGCTAGAGATCTTGCATCTCACGAGCAGTACTTC. This encodes CSARDLASHEQYF.

This clonotype was observed once. J is TRBJ1-5 and V is TRBV6-6, with TRBD1 matching over 7 bases. With V trimmed by 5 bases and J by 2 bases, 9 bases remained unmatched. The germline V gene encodes CDR1 MNHNY and CDR2 SVGAGI (reference sequence). This CDR3 contains 16 residues. The CDR3 region is CASSKIQGGGNQPQHF. The CDR3 nucleotides are TGTGCCAGCAGTAAAATTCAGGGGGGCGGCAATCAGCCCCAGCATTTT.

This clonotype was observed at least ten times. The chain combines TRBV20-1 with TRBJ1-3; D not resolved. Deletions cut 6 bases from V and 8 bases from J, with 14 bases between. Germline V CDR1 and CDR2: DFQATT, SNEGSKA (reference sequence). The CDR3 extends over 12 amino acids. The DNA for the CDR3 is TGCAGTGCCGCGGGCCCGGCGGACACCATATATTTT. It is translated as CSAAGPADTIYF.